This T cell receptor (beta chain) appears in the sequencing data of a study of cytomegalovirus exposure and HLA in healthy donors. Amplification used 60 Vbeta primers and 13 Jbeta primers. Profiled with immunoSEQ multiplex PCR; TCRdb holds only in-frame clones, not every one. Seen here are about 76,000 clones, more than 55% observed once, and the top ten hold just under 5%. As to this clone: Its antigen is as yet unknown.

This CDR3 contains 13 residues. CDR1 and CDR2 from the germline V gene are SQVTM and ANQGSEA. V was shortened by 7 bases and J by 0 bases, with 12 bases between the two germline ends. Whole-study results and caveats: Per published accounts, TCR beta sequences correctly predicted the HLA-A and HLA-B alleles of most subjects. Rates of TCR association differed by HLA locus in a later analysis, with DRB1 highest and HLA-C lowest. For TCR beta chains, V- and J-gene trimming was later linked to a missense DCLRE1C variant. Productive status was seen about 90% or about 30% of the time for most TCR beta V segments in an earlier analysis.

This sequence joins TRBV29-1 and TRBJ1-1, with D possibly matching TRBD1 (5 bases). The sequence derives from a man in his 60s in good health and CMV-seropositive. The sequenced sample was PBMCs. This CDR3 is CSGTGHLNTEAFF. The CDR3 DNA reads TGCAGCGGAACAGGTCATCTGAACACTGAAGCTTTCTTT.